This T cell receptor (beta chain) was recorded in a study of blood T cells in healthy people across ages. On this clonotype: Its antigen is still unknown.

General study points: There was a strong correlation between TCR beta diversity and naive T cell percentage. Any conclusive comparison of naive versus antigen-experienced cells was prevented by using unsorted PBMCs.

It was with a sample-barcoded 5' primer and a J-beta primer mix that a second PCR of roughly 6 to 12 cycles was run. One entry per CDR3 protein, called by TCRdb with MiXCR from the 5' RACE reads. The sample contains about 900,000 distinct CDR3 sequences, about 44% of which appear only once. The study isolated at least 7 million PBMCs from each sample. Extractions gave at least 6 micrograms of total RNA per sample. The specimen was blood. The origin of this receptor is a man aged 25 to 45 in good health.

DNA of the CDR3: TGCAGTGCTGGGGGGGTTGAAGGTACAGATACGCAGTATTTT. Its translation is CSAGGVEGTDTQYF. J is TRBJ2-3 and V is TRBV20-1; 7 positions match TRBD2. This CDR3 has 14 amino acids. Germline V gene data show CDR1 as DFQATT and CDR2 as SNEGSKA (reference sequence). The junction had 8 bases not matched to a gene; V was cut back by 5 bases and J by 3 bases.